This TCR beta chain was profiled in a study of Ad26.COV2.S vaccination and SARS-CoV-2 variants. The CDR3 is made up of 13 amino acids. Germline CDR1 MGHRA, CDR2 YSYEKL. Trimming cost V 4 bases and J 7 bases, with 13 bases left between them. Sequencing used immunoSEQ multiplex PCR; TCRdb keeps in-frame clones, though not all of them. The sample includes approximately 400,000 clones, roughly 81% of them seen just once. Specified treatment: over 15 received Ad26.COV2.S at low or high dose, single or two shots; about 5 received placebo; per-sample allocation not given. It was on day 63 after the first vaccine or placebo injection that samples were taken. This adult donor, from Boston, was 18-55 years old.

The chain has TRBV4-1 and TRBJ1-1; D possibly corresponds to TRBD1 (6 bases). Sample: peripheral blood, taken in a trial of Ad26.COV2.S vaccine versus placebo. The source is a person aged 18-65 years who received the Ad26.COV2.S COVID-19 vaccine or a placebo. The CDR3 nucleotides read TGCGCCAGCAGCCTAGTTCGACAGGATGAAGCTTTCTTT. This encodes CASSLVRQDEAFF.